Listed below are T cell receptor beta chains from one sample, sequenced in a study of blood T cell repertoires in COVID-19. Clones were read by immunoSEQ multiplex PCR, and TCRdb kept only the in-frame ones, dropping some. The data hold tens of thousands of clones, with 81% observed a single time. The specimen was peripheral blood. The receptors were gathered from a human donor in a cohort sampled during active COVID-19. Each CDR3 is given with its conserved first and last residue. A D gene is named only where the DNA matches it firmly. Part of the rows lack a size; the others show once, few, many or a class for expanded clones.

j_call | v_call | d_call | clone_size | cdr3_nt | cdr3_aa
TRBJ1-6 | TRBV5-4 | NA | NA | TGTGCCAGCAGATTGGACAGAATGAATTCACCCCTCCACTTT | CASRLDRMNSPLHF
TRBJ1-2 | TRBV4-1 | TRBD1 | NA | TGCGCCAGCAGCCCCGGACAGGGTCGGGTTAACTATGGCTACACCTTC | CASSPGQGRVNYGYTF
TRBJ1-5 | TRBV28 | NA | few | TGTGCCGTGGGGCAGAATAGTCAGCCCCAGCATTTT | CAVGQNSQPQHF
TRBJ2-7 | TRBV6-5 | NA | NA | TGTGCCAGCAGTTACGCGCCGAGCTACGAGCAGTACTTC | CASSYAPSYEQYF
TRBJ2-1 | TRBV5-5 | NA | NA | TGTGCCAGCAGCTCGGGACACTCTGGCTCCTACAATGAGCAGTTCTTC | CASSSGHSGSYNEQFF
TRBJ2-5 | TRBV18 | TRBD1 | NA | TGTGCCAGCTCAAACAGGGGGACTCTTCAAGAGACCCAGTACTTC | CASSNRGTLQETQYF
TRBJ1-1 | TRBV6-2/TRBV6-3 | TRBD1 | NA | TGTGCCAGCAGTCCCCTGGACAGGGGGCGAGCTTTCTTT | CASSPLDRGRAFF
TRBJ2-3 | TRBV5-1 | NA | many | TGCGCCAGCAGCTTGGTGGCGGGCAGCACAGATACGCAGTATTTT | CASSLVAGSTDTQYF
TRBJ2-7 | TRBV5-1 | TRBD1 | NA | TGCGCCAGCAGAGGGACAGCCTACGAGCAGTACTTC | CASRGTAYEQYF
TRBJ1-1 | TRBV7-3 | NA | NA | TGTGCCAGCAGCTTAGCAGGGGCGAGCACTGAAGCTTTCTTT | CASSLAGASTEAFF
TRBJ2-7 | TRBV7-3 | NA | NA | TGTGCCAGCAGCTCGGGAGACGGGTCCCAGAAAGGAACCTACGAGCAGTACTTC | CASSSGDGSQKGTYEQYF
TRBJ1-1 | TRBV5-8 | NA | NA | TGTGCCAGCAGCTCCCCCCGGAGGGGCCACACTGAAGCTTTCTTT | CASSSPRRGHTEAFF
TRBJ1-1 | TRBV2 | NA | NA | TGTGCCAGCAGTGAAATTGCCGGGGGAGGGGGCACTGAAGCTTTCTTT | CASSEIAGGGGTEAFF
TRBJ1-6 | TRBV2 | NA | NA | TGTGCCAGCAGGTCACAGGGAAGGTCACCCCTCCACTTT | CASRSQGRSPLHF
TRBJ2-1 | TRBV18 | NA | NA | TGTGCCAGCTCACCCAGGGGACTACCCCCGAAGGAGCAGTTCTTC | CASSPRGLPPKEQFF
TRBJ1-6 | TRBV3-1/TRBV3-2 | TRBD1 | few | TGTGCCAGCAGCCCTTTTGGGACAGGGAGAAATTCACCCCTCCACTTT | CASSPFGTGRNSPLHF
TRBJ2-2 | TRBV28 | TRBD2 | NA | TGTGCCACCCAGCGGGGGGGCCGCACCGGGGAGCTGTTTTTT | CATQRGGRTGELFF
TRBJ1-2 | TRBV9 | NA | NA | TGTGCCAGCAGCGCCACAGCCGGGACAAACTATGGCTACACCTTC | CASSATAGTNYGYTF
TRBJ2-2 | TRBV5-1 | TRBD1 | NA | TGCGCCAGCAGCTTGGGGACAGGGGGCTACACCGGGGAGCTGTTTTTT | CASSLGTGGYTGELFF
TRBJ2-3 | TRBV5-1 | TRBD2 | NA | TGCGCCAGCAGCTCCTGGGGAGGGAGAAGCACAGATACGCAGTATTTT | CASSSWGGRSTDTQYF
TRBJ2-1 | TRBV18 | NA | NA | TGTGCCAGCTCACCTACCAGGGGGGTATCCTACAATGAGCAGTTCTTC | CASSPTRGVSYNEQFF
TRBJ1-2 | TRBV5-8 | TRBD1 | NA | TGTGCCAGCAGCTTGCTGGGACAGGGACATGGCTACACCTTC | CASSLLGQGHGYTF
TRBJ1-1 | TRBV6-1 | NA | once | TGTGCCAGCAGTGAAGCCCTCGGGGGTCCTGAAGCTTTCTTT | CASSEALGGPEAFF
TRBJ2-5 | TRBV6-6 | NA | NA | TGTGCCAGCAGTTACTCGAGTCGAGAGGGGACCCAGTACTTC | CASSYSSREGTQYF
TRBJ1-1 | TRBV25-1 | NA | few | TGTGCCAGCAGTGCCCCTCCCAACACTGAAGCTTTCTTT | CASSAPPNTEAFF
TRBJ2-3 | TRBV5-4 | TRBD1 | few | TGTGCCAGTAGGACAGGGGGCACAGATACGCAGTATTTT | CASRTGGTDTQYF
TRBJ1-5 | TRBV2 | NA | NA | TGTGCCAGCAGTGATGGACCAGGGAATCAGCCCCAGCATTTT | CASSDGPGNQPQHF
TRBJ1-2 | TRBV12-3/TRBV12-4 | NA | medium-sized | TGTGCCAGCAGTTTGCTAGAGAACTATGGCTACACCTTC | CASSLLENYGYTF
TRBJ1-1 | TRBV7-9 | TRBD1 | NA | TGTGCCAGCAACCTACAGGGGTCGAACACTGAAGCTTTCTTT | CASNLQGSNTEAFF
TRBJ2-1 | TRBV25-1 | TRBD2 | few | TGTGCCAGCAGACGGGGGGGAGGATCCTCCTACAATGAGCAGTTCTTC | CASRRGGGSSYNEQFF
TRBJ1-4 | TRBV4-1 | NA | NA | TGCGCCAGCAGCCAAGATCAAGGGAGGTCAAATGAAAAACTGTTTTTT | CASSQDQGRSNEKLFF
TRBJ1-1 | TRBV28 | NA | NA | TGTGCCAGCAGTTTCGGTGGGGCTGGGAACACTGAAGCTTTCTTT | CASSFGGAGNTEAFF
TRBJ2-7 | TRBV10-1 | NA | few | TGCGCCAGCAGTGAGAGGGGGGGGTACGAGCAGTACTTC | CASSERGGYEQYF
TRBJ1-5 | TRBV6-5 | NA | NA | TGTGCCAGCAGTCCAGACAGCACCAATCAGCCCCAGCATTTT | CASSPDSTNQPQHF
TRBJ1-1 | TRBV11-2 | TRBD1 | NA | TGTGCCAGCAGCTCGACAGGGTTGAGGAACACTGAAGCTTTCTTT | CASSSTGLRNTEAFF
TRBJ1-5 | TRBV6-1 | TRBD1 | NA | TGTGCCAGCAGTGAAGCGGAGGGGGCTGGTCAGCCCCAGCATTTT | CASSEAEGAGQPQHF
TRBJ2-2 | TRBV11-2 | TRBD2 | NA | TGTGCCAGCAGCGATAGGACTAGCGGCGATGGCGGGGAGCTGTTTTTT | CASSDRTSGDGGELFF
TRBJ1-1 | TRBV11-2 | TRBD1 | NA | TGTGCCAGCAGCTTAGTGAGGACAGGGTTGAACACTGAAGCTTTCTTT | CASSLVRTGLNTEAFF
TRBJ2-7 | TRBV6-5 | TRBD1 | NA | TGTGCCACCCGGGGACAGATCTCCTACGAGCAGTACTTC | CATRGQISYEQYF
TRBJ2-2 | TRBV19 | TRBD1 | NA | TGTGCCAGTATTCGGACAGGGAACACCGGGGAGCTGTTTTTT | CASIRTGNTGELFF
TRBJ1-1 | TRBV5-4 | NA | NA | TGTGCCAGCAGCTCCGGGACACTAATGAACACTGAAGCTTTCTTT | CASSSGTLMNTEAFF
TRBJ1-3 | TRBV7-6 | NA | NA | TGTGCCAGCAGCTCACTCCCTCGGGGGGTCGCTACTGGAAACACCATATATTTT | CASSSLPRGVATGNTIYF